This record looks at one T cell receptor beta chain sequence and its context. The antigen it recognizes is unknown. The input lacks base qualities; no much larger clone sits a single base away. These data belong to a study of T cell changes during pregnancy in multiple sclerosis (dated by TCRdb to about 2019). About the study as a whole: The study looked at changes in the T cell repertoire across pregnancy in women with multiple sclerosis.

Clipping removes 4 bases from V and 5 bases from J, with 5 as the unmatched junction base count. CDR1 SGHRS and CDR2 YFSETQ are derived from the germline V gene. The CDR3 runs 14 amino acids, cysteine and phenylalanine included. The only DNA kept is the CDR3, 42 bases in frame from the first base. Receptor amplification or capture employed the immunoSEQ multiplex PCR assay. The table was pulled from immuneACCESS by TCRdb, which kept in-frame rearrangements only. Such tables lose some clones; where checked, under half of the loss comes from unresolved V genes, and the rest has no known cause. This sample lists 100,000 or so clones; more than 90% were detected once. The ten largest clones represent around 3.1% of the sample.

The input for sequencing was peripheral blood, taken in the second trimester of pregnancy. The sequence links TRBV5-1 to TRBJ2-2; 7 central nucleotides agree with TRBD1. The sequence derives from a female donor with multiple sclerosis, enrolled in a pregnancy study. Here is the DNA: TGCGCCAGCAGCCGGGACAGTATGACCGGGGAGCTGTTTTTT. Its amino acids are CASSRDSMTGELFF.